This entry describes one T cell receptor beta chain. TCRdb keeps only in-frame clones here, not all; method: immunoSEQ multiplex PCR. This sample has 250,000 to 350,000 clones; 80% to 90% occur once, and the top ten carry about 3%. The sample originates from a study of blood T cell repertoires in COVID-19. The CDR3 spans 15 residues. The J segment lost 4 bases and the V segment lost 5 bases, leaving 4 bases of the junction unmatched. The germline V gene has CDR1 SGHRS and CDR2 YFSETQ. Sequenced sample: peripheral blood. The chain recombines TRBV5-1 with TRBJ2-1, with 12 bases that match TRBD2. This clonotype was obtained from a young woman with active or convalescent COVID-19. The chain's CDR3 is CASRASGGVYNEQFF. In DNA form, the CDR3 reads TGCGCCAGCAGAGCTAGCGGGGGGGTGTACAATGAGCAGTTCTTC.